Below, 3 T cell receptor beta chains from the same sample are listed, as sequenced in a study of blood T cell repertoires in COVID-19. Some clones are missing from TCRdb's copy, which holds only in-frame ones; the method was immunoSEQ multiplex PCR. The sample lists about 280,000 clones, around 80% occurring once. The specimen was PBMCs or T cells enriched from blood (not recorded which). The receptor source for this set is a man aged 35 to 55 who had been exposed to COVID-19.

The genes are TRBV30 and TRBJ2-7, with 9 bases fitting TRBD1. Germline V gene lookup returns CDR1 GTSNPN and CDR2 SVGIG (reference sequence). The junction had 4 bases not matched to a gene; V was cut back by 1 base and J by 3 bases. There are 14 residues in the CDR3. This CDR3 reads CAWSGQGVYYEQYF. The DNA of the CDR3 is TGTGCCTGGAGTGGACAGGGGGTTTACTACGAGCAGTACTTC. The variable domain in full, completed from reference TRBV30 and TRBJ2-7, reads SQTIHQWPATLVQPVGSPLSLECTVEGTSNPNLYWYRQAAGRGLQLLFYSVGIGQISSEVPQNLSASRPQDRQFILSSKKLLLSDSGFYLCAWSGQGVYYEQYFGPGTRLTVT.

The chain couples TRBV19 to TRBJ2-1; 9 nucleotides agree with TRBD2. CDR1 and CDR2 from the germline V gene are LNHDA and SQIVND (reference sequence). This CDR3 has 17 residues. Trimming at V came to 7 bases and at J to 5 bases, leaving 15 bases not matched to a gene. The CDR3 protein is CASKGRESGRTDNEQFF. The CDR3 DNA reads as TGTGCCAGTAAGGGCAGGGAGAGCGGGAGGACTGACAATGAGCAGTTCTTC.

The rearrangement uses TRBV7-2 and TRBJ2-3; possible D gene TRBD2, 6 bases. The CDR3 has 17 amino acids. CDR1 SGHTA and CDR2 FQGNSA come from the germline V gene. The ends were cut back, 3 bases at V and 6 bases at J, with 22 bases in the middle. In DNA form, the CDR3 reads TGTGCCAGCAGCTTCGCCTGGCTAGCGTCCAAGGGGGATACGCAGTATTTT. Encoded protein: CASSFAWLASKGDTQYF.